A selection of T cell receptor beta chains follows, all from one sample in a study of response to subunit inactivated influenza vaccine. Via MiXCR, TCRdb re-called the RT-PCR reads, giving one row per CDR3 protein. The data show 280,000 or so distinct CDR3 sequences, around a fifth seen once. The specimen comprised PBMCs from blood, sampled less than 22 months after vaccination. Receptor source: a man between 50 and 69 years old who received an inactivated influenza vaccine. CDR3s include the opening cysteine and the closing phenylalanine or tryptophan. The D gene is left open where the match is weak. Size tells how often a clone was seen (once, few, many) or the class of an expanded clone, and some rows leave it out.

d_call j_call v_call clone_size cdr3_nt cdr3_aa
. TRBJ1-4 TRBV21-1 few TGTGCCAGCAGCAAAACAGGGGGCTCTCTTAATGAAAAACTGTTTTTT CASSKTGGSLNEKLFF
. TRBJ2-5 TRBV7-9 few TGTGCCAGCAGCCGGGGTAAAGAGACCCAGTACTTC CASSRGKETQYF
. TRBJ1-2 TRBV4-2 few TGTGCCAGCAGCCAAGAGGCCGGGGGAATTGCCTATGGCTACACCTTC CASSQEAGGIAYGYTF
. TRBJ1-4 TRBV19 . TGTGCCAGTAGTCGCGACAGAGCTAATGAAAAACTGTTTTTT CASSRDRANEKLFF
. TRBJ2-1 TRBV25-1 many TGTGCCAGCAGTGAATACCCGACAGATAGCGGACCGACCTACAATGAGCAGTTCTTC CASSEYPTDSGPTYNEQFF
. TRBJ2-1 TRBV5-1 . TGCGCCAGCAGCTTGGAGGCACAGGTTTACTACAATGAGCAGTTCTTC CASSLEAQVYYNEQFF
. TRBJ2-2 TRBV11-2 . TGTGCCAGCAGCTTACCCGGACGGGCCTCGGCCGGGGAGCTGTTTTTT CASSLPGRASAGELFF
. TRBJ1-1 TRBV20-1 many TGCAGTGCTCCCCCGGGGGACACTGAAGCTTTCTTT CSAPPGDTEAFF
. TRBJ2-7 TRBV2 . TGTGCCAGCAGCCTCGACGACGAGCAGTACTTC CASSLDDEQYF
. TRBJ1-2 TRBV7-9 few TGTGCCAGCAGCTTAGTTAAGACAGTAGGCAAATTCGATGGCTACACCTTC CASSLVKTVGKFDGYTF
. TRBJ2-1 TRBV6-1 few TGTGCCAGCAGTGCCGGCAGTAACTCCTACAATGAGCAGTTCTTC CASSAGSNSYNEQFF
. TRBJ2-3 TRBV5-1 . TGCGCCAGCAGCCCTAGCGAAAGCCCAGATACGCAGTATTTT CASSPSESPDTQYF
. TRBJ1-1 TRBV12-3/TRBV12-4 many TGTGCCAGCAGTTTTCAGGGGTTGAACACTGAAGCTTTCTTT CASSFQGLNTEAFF
TRBD1 TRBJ1-1 TRBV6-1 few TGTGCCAGCAATAGGGACAGGGGTTCTGAAGCTTTCTTT CASNRDRGSEAFF
. TRBJ2-2 TRBV12-1 few TGTGCCAGCAGCGAACACAGGGGGAAGACCGGGGAGCTGTTTTTT CASSEHRGKTGELFF
. TRBJ2-3 TRBV5-1 . TGCGCCAGCAGCTTGGAACCGACCCCAGATACGCAGTATTTT CASSLEPTPDTQYF
. TRBJ1-1 TRBV3-1 . TGTGCCAGCAGCGGCACAGGGATGAACACTGAAGCTTTCTTT CASSGTGMNTEAFF
. TRBJ1-6 TRBV10-2 few TGCGCCAGCAGTCTTGCCTATAATTCACCCCTCCACTTT CASSLAYNSPLHF
. TRBJ2-7 TRBV29-1 . TGCAGCGTTGGTGGCCAGAACGAGCAGTACTTC CSVGGQNEQYF
TRBD1 TRBJ1-4 TRBV15 few TGTGCCACCAGCAGAGGGACAGGGGGCGGTGAAAAACTGTTTTTT CATSRGTGGGEKLFF
. TRBJ1-2 TRBV12-3/TRBV12-4 . TGTGCCAGCAGCCGCGGACAGTCCTATGGCTACACCTTC CASSRGQSYGYTF
. TRBJ1-5 TRBV7-9 many TGTGCCAGCAGCTTAGCAAGCCGGAATCAGCCCCAGCATTTT CASSLASRNQPQHF
TRBD2 TRBJ2-2 TRBV9 . TGTGCCAGCAGCGTAGGGACTAGCGCGAACACCGGGGAGCTGTTTTTT CASSVGTSANTGELFF
. TRBJ1-5 TRBV15 few TGTGCCACCAGCAGAGATCCGGGGGACATTGGGGGCAATCAGCCCCAGCATTTT CATSRDPGDIGGNQPQHF
TRBD1 TRBJ1-1 TRBV7-9 few TGTGCCAGCAGCTTAGCAGGGGGCGGAGGATTTACTGAAGCTTTCTTT CASSLAGGGGFTEAFF
. TRBJ1-4 TRBV5-1 few TGCGCCAGCAGCTTGGATGGCGAAAAACTGTTTTTT CASSLDGEKLFF
. TRBJ2-2 TRBV5-6 . TGTGCCAGCAGCCCCGTCGCCACCGGGGAGCTGTTTTTT CASSPVATGELFF
. TRBJ2-1 TRBV7-2 . TGTGCCAGCAGCCCAGGGAGGCTAGCCCCCTTGGATGAGCAGTTCTTC CASSPGRLAPLDEQFF
. TRBJ2-3 TRBV4-3 . TGCGCCAGCAGCCAAGGTTTGGGGGTTAGCACAGATACGCAGTATTTT CASSQGLGVSTDTQYF
. TRBJ1-4 TRBV7-2 . TGTGCCAGCAGCCCAAACAGGGAGGCTAATGAAAAACTGTTTTTT CASSPNREANEKLFF
. TRBJ2-7 TRBV7-9 few TGTGCCAGCAGCCTTCGGACAGCTCCCTACGAGCAGTACTTC CASSLRTAPYEQYF
. TRBJ1-2 TRBV12-3/TRBV12-4 many TGTGCCAGCAGTCGCCGGGACGGACCCACCTTC CASSRRDGPTF
. TRBJ2-7 TRBV12-3/TRBV12-4 . TGTGCCAGCAGTTTAGGCAGGCAGGGCTTTCTCGAGCAGTACTTC CASSLGRQGFLEQYF
TRBD2 TRBJ2-5 TRBV7-9 few TGTGCCAGCAGCTCCACAGCGGGGATAAAGAAGACCCAGTACTTC CASSSTAGIKKTQYF
. TRBJ2-7 TRBV12-3/TRBV12-4 few TGTGCCAGCAGTTCGTCTCACGAGCAGTACTTC CASSSSHEQYF
. TRBJ2-4 TRBV4-3 . TGCGCCAGCAGCCAAGGGACCCCCCCTGACATTCAGTACTTC CASSQGTPPDIQYF
. TRBJ2-4 TRBV20-1 . TGCAGTGCTAGAACGCCGCGGGATCCAGAAGCCAAAAACATTCAGTACTTC CSARTPRDPEAKNIQYF
. TRBJ1-1 TRBV5-1 . TGCGCCAGCAGCCCGCAGAGCCCCTTAAACACTGAAGCTTTCTTT CASSPQSPLNTEAFF
TRBD2 TRBJ2-1 TRBV27 many TGTGCCAGCAGTTCGCTAACTAGCGGGAGTGGAGATGAGCAGTTCTTC CASSSLTSGSGDEQFF
. TRBJ1-1 TRBV10-1 many TGCGCCAGCAGAGGAGCGAACACTGAAGCTTTCTTT CASRGANTEAFF
. TRBJ1-1 TRBV5-4 . TGTGCCAGCCGCCCCGGAGCTATGGGGACTGAAGCTTTCTTT CASRPGAMGTEAFF
TRBD1 TRBJ2-1 TRBV13 . TGTGCCAGCAGCTCCAGACAGGGGGTTAGCTCCTACAATGAGCAGTTCTTC CASSSRQGVSSYNEQFF
TRBD2 TRBJ2-3 TRBV29-1 . TGCAGCGTCGTGAGGGCGGGGGGCACAGATACGCAGTATTTT CSVVRAGGTDTQYF
. TRBJ1-4 TRBV4-3 . TGCGCCAGCAGCCAAGATAACAGAGCTGAAAAACTGTTTTTT CASSQDNRAEKLFF
TRBD1 TRBJ1-1 TRBV12-3/TRBV12-4 few TGTGCCAGCAGAATTCAGGGGGTGACCACTGAAGCTTTCTTT CASRIQGVTTEAFF